This TCR beta chain was profiled in a study of cytomegalovirus exposure and HLA in healthy donors. Turning to the study itself: In a previous analysis, 110 million or so unique TCR beta sequences were found from about 179 million T cells.

In the PCR, 60 Vbeta and 13 Jbeta primers were used. The protocol was immunoSEQ multiplex PCR, while the TCRdb copy is restricted to in-frame clones and leaves out a portion. The sample lists 150,000 to 200,000 clones; about 88% were seen once. Study-wide findings and caveats: In vitro work confirmed that three CMV-associated chains recognize CMV antigens. Presence/absence comparisons presumed near-even sequencing depth among donors.

This CDR3 region has 13 residues. The germline gives CDR1 SGHDN, CDR2 FVKESK. Trimming removed 1 base at V and 7 bases at J, with 7 bases between. Details on this clone: Its antigen is as yet unknown.

The clonotype comes from a girl under two years old in good health and CMV-seronegative. Sequenced input: PBMCs. V gene TRBV14 combines with J gene TRBJ2-2; the D is unclear. This chain's CDR3 is CASSQVLGGELFF. The CDR3 nucleotides are TGTGCCAGCAGCCAAGTACTCGGCGGGGAGCTGTTTTTT.